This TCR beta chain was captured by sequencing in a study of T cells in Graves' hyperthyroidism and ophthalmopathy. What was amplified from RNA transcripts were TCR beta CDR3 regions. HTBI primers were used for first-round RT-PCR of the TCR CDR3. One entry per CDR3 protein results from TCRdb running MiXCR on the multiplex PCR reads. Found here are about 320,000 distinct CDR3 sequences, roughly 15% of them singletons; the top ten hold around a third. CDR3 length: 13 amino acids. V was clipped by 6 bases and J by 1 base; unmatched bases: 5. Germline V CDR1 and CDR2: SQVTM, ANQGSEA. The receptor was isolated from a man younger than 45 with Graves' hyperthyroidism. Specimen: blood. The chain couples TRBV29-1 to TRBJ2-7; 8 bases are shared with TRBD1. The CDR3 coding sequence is TGCAGCGTCCCCCGACAGGGGTCCTACGAGCAGTACTTC. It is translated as CSVPRQGSYEQYF.